This record concerns one T cell receptor beta chain sequence. The sample is drawn from a study of blood T cell repertoires in COVID-19. For the study at large: T cells, B-cell-depleted T cells, or PBMCs supplied cDNA or gDNA.

Data came from immunoSEQ multiplex PCR; TCRdb stores just in-frame clones and leaves some out. The repertoire holds tens of thousands of clones, with about nine tenths as singletons. Germline CDR1 is SGHNT and CDR2 is YENEEA. This CDR3 has 14 residues. Trimming took off 4 bases at V and 2 bases at J, with 12 bases between the two ends. This receptor was taken from a man aged 55 to 70 with COVID-19, enrolled during active disease. Sequencing was performed on peripheral blood. The chain has TRBV11-3 and TRBJ2-7; weak D call: TRBD1 (6 bases). As DNA, the CDR3 is TGTGCCAGCAGCTCCCAGGGGCCCACCTACGAGCAGTACTTC. As protein: CASSSQGPTYEQYF.